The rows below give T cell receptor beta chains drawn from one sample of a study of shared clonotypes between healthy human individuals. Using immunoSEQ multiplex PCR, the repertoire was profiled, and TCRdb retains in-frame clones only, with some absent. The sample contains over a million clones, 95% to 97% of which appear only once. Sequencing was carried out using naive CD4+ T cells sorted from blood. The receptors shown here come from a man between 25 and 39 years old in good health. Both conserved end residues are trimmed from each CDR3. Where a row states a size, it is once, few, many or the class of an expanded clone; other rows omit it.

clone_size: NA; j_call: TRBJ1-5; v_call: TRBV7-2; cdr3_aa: ASSPMGRGLGQPQH
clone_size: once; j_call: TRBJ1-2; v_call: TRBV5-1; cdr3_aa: ASSLAGQGRDYGYT
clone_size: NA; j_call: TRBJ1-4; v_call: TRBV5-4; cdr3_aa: ASSLVGEKLF
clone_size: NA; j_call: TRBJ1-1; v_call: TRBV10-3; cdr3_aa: AISESVMNTEAF
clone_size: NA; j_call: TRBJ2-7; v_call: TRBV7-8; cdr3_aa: ASSDTLRGPEALVPEQY
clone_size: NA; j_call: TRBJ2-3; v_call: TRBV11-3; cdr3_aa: ASSLDSFGNTQY
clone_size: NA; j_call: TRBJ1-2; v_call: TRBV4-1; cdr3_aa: ASSHPPLGGNYGYT
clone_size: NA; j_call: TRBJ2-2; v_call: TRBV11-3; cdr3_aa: ASSTSGNTGELF
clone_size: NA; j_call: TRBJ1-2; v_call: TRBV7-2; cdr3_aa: ASSPQGGDNYGYT
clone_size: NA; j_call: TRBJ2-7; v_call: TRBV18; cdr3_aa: ASSTDYFYEQY
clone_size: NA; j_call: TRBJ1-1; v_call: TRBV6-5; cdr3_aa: ASSLRGAGTEAF
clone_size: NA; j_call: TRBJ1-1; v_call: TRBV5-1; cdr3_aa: ASSWDRAENTEAF
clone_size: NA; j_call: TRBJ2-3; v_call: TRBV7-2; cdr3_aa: ASSATSGDTQY
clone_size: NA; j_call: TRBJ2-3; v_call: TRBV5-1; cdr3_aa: ASSLGALAGDTDTQY
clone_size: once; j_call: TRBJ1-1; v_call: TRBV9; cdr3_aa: ASSEDPGVGTEAF
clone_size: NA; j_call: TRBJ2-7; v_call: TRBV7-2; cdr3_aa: ASSSSHEQY
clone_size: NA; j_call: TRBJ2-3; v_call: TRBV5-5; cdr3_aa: ASSSKTSGHTDTQY
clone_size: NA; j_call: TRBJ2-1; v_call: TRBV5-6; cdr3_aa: ASSLGYEQF
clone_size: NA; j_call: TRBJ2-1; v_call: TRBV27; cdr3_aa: ASSFQAPYNEQF
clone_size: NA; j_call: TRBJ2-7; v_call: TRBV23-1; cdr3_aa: ASSHVQGTLRYEQY
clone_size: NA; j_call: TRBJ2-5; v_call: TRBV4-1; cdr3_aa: ASSQVWTRSYQETQY
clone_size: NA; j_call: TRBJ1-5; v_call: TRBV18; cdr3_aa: ASSPQGSNQPQH
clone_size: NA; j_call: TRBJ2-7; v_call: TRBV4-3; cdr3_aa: ASSQANAHEQY
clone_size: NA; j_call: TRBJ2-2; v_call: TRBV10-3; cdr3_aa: AIRPPGPTPGELF
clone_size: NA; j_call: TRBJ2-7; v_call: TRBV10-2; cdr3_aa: ASRQGSYEQY
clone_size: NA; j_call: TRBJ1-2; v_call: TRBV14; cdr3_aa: ASSQGGLYGYT
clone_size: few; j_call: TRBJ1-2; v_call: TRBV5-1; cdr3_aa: ASSLEGSYGYT
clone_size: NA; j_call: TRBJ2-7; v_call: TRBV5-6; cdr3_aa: ASSSPGPGGMGEQY
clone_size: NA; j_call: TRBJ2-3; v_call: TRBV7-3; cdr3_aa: ASSLEAGSGTDTQY
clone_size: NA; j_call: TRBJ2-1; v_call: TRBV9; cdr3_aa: ASSVTSGTYNEQF
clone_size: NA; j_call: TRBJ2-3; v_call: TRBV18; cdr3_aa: ASSPPTTGGDSDTQY
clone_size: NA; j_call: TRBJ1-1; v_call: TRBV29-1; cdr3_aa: SVEDRV
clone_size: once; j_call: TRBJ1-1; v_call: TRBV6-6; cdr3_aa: ASSKVDRNTEAF
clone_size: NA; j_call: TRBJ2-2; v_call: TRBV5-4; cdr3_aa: ASGTIPGELF
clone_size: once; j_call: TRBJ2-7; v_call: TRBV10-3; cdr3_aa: AISESTTGVQY
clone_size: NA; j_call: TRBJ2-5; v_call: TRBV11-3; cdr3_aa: ASSLGQGEIETQY
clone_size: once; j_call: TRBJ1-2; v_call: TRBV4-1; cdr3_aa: ASSQARDKGAGYT
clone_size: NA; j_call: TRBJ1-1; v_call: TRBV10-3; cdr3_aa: AIRMDSWNTEAF
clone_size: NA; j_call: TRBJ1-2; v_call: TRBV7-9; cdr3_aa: ASSLSQGLYGYT
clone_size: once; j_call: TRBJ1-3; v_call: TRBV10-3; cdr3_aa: AIRPDRAGNTIY
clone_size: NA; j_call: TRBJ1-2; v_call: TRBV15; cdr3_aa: ATSRGGDSYGYT
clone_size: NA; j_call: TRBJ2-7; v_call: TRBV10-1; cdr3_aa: ASSAGLAGYEQY
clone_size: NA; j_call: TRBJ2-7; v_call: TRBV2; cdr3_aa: ASTRQGISYEQY
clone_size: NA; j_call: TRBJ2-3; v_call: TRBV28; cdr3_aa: ASSSGFGDTQY
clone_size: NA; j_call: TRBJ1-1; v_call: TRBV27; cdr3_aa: ASSRLGPHRLTEAF
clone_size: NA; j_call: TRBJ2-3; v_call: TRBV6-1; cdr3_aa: ASSEALSITQY
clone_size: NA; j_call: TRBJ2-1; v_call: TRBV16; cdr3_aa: ASSQRAGASGSNEQF
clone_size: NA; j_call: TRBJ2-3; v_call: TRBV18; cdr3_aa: ASSPPRSSTDTQY
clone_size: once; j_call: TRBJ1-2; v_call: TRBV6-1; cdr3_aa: ASSEVGRRNYGYT
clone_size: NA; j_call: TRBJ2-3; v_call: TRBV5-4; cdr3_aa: ASSLDILRLAGGPTDTQY